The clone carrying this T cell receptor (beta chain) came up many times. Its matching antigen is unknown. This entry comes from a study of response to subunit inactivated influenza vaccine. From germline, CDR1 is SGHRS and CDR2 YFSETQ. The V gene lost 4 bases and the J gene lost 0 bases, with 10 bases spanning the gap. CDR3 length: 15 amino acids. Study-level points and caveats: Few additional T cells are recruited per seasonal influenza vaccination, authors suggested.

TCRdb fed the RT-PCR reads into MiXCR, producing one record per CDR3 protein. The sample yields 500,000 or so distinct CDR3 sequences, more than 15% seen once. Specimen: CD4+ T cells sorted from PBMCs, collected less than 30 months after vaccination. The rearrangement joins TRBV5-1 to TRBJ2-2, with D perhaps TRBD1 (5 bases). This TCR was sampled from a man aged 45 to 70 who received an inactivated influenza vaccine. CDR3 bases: TGCGCCAGCAGCCCCCGACAGACGAACACCGGGGAGCTGTTTTTT. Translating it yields CASSPRQTNTGELFF. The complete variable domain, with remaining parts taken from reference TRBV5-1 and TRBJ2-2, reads KAGVTQTPRYLIKTRGQQVTLSCSPISGHRSVSWYQQTPGQGLQFLFEYFSETQRNKGNFPGRFSGRQFSNSRSEMNVSTLELGDSALYLCASSPRQTNTGELFFGEGSRLTVL.